This T cell receptor beta chain is from a study of neurological immune-mediated disorders. The trim removed 2 bases at V and 3 bases at J, leaving 1 base unmatched. CDR1 is SGHTA, CDR2 FQGNSA, per germline. The CDR3 runs to 15 residues. This clonotype occurred many times. No antigen is known for it. By 5'RACE with 10-nucleotide random UMIs, the cDNA was made. TCRdb re-called the 5' RACE reads through MiXCR, storing one row per CDR3 protein. Of about 120,000 distinct CDR3 sequences in the sample, roughly 3.2% were seen once. Study-wide results and caveats: HTLV-1-associated myelopathy ranked highest for TCR clonal expansion and multiple sclerosis lowest, beneath healthy controls. When the repertoires were grouped phylogenetically, those of 18 of the 34 multiple sclerosis patients came together in a single cluster of related CDR3 sequences, which points to a possible repertoire-level signature.

This TCR was sampled from a woman in her twenties or thirties with multiple sclerosis. Source material: PBMCs. This rearrangement joins TRBV7-2 to TRBJ2-1; 10 bases agree with TRBD2. The CDR3 coding sequence is TGTGCCAGCAGCTTACAGCGGGAGGGCTACAATGAGCAGTTCTTC. It specifies CASSLQREGYNEQFF.